This T cell receptor beta chain was recorded in a study of OX40 agonist ivuxolimab in advanced cancers. Trimming took 3 bases from V and 3 from J, leaving 5 bases between them. Germline CDR1 is SGHTA and CDR2 is FQGNSA. This CDR3 has 13 amino acids. Produced via immunoSEQ multiplex PCR; TCRdb's table is partial and in-frame only. The table includes 89,000 or so clones, around nine tenths detected once. The genes are TRBV7-2 and TRBJ2-2; D not resolved. Sequences were derived from CD4+ or CD8+ T cells sorted from blood, sampled in a trial of the OX40 agonist ivuxolimab. The source of this sequence is an adult with an advanced solid tumor such as melanoma, head and neck, liver or kidney cancer. The CDR3 bases are TGTGCCAGCAGCTTCTGGGACACCGGGGAGCTGTTTTTT. Protein product: CASSFWDTGELFF.